These T cell receptor beta chains were read from a single sample in a study of cytotoxic CD8 clonotypes in ibrutinib-treated CLL. The table came from immunoSEQ multiplex PCR; TCRdb's copy has only in-frame clones and leaves some out. Of 150,000 to 250,000 clones in the sample, about 72% were seen once. This material consisted of PBMCs, taken after 24 months of ibrutinib treatment. These receptor sequences come from a human donor with chronic lymphocytic leukemia. Both conserved end residues are trimmed from each CDR3.

J gene,V gene,CDR3 protein
TRBJ2-7,TRBV29-1,SVKIAGVLTHEQY
TRBJ1-2,TRBV27,ASRIQGGNYGYT
TRBJ2-1,TRBV7-3,ASSSPPHNNEQF
TRBJ2-7,TRBV25-1,ASTIDGYEQY
TRBJ2-1,TRBV15,ATSRDQNMGNEQF
TRBJ2-2,TRBV6-6,ASRTSGSYGELF
TRBJ1-4,TRBV2,ASSRGRGEKLF
TRBJ2-7,TRBV6-5,ASRRAGAVYEQY
TRBJ2-2,TRBV30,AWTGAGELF
TRBJ2-1,TRBV28,ASRQFGGQANNEQF
TRBJ1-2,TRBV20-1,SATRSDGYT
TRBJ1-5,TRBV30,AWSALGADGNQPQH
TRBJ1-1,TRBV11-2,ASSLERVGTGPTAITEAF
TRBJ1-5,TRBV29-1,SVGSRDQPQH
TRBJ2-7,TRBV27,ASSTNRAPEY
TRBJ1-4,TRBV4-3,ASSHPNEKLF
TRBJ1-2,TRBV7-9,ASSLQTPGKDGYT
TRBJ2-5,TRBV4-3,ASSHSVNTYQETQY
TRBJ1-1,TRBV7-9,ASSSGIGGEAF
TRBJ2-7,TRBV6-5,ASSRTGSFYEQY
TRBJ2-5,TRBV29-1,SAQPDDRIQETQY
TRBJ2-1,TRBV9,ASSVGHGTYNEQF
TRBJ2-7,TRBV5-1,ASSLFVGGSSGYEQY
TRBJ2-5,TRBV19,ASSRGGETQY
TRBJ1-1,TRBV30,AWITGGSRTEAF
TRBJ2-7,TRBV14,ASSQVYNEQY